Below, one TCR beta chain is given with its context. The data stem from a study of early T cells in non-severe SARS-CoV-2 infection. Study-wide context: Alpha and beta chains were unpaired, from unsorted whole-blood bulk RNA.

One entry per CDR3 protein, called by TCRdb with MiXCR from the 5' RACE reads. This sample has tens of thousands of distinct CDR3 sequences, with under 8% found just once. The germline gives CDR1 SGHVS, CDR2 FQNEAQ. The CDR3 extends over 14 amino acids. Trimming left V 2 bases short and J 8 bases short, with 15 bases between. Material: whole blood, obtained at baseline. This clonotype was obtained from an adult who was a healthcare worker with PCR-confirmed SARS-CoV-2 infection or an uninfected control (not recorded which). The rearrangement links TRBV7-8 to TRBJ1-1; D possibly corresponds to TRBD1 (5 bases). This chain's CDR3 is CASSLSAGSIEAFF. In DNA, the CDR3 is TGTGCCAGCAGCTTATCAGCAGGGAGTATCGAAGCTTTCTTT.